This T cell receptor (beta chain) was sequenced for a study of OX40 agonist ivuxolimab in advanced cancers. Study conclusions and caveats: Relatively little clonal expansion, among the lowest observed, appeared in partial responders at 0.1-3.0 mg/kg.

Using immunoSEQ multiplex PCR, the repertoire was profiled, and TCRdb retains in-frame clones only, with some absent. The sample records some 45,000 clones, approximately 83% being singletons. Anyone with autoimmune disease history or systemic immunosuppression was excluded. The ends were cut back, 2 bases at V and 2 bases at J, with 2 bases in the middle. The CDR3 extends over 12 amino acids. Germline CDR1 is KGHSH and CDR2 is LQKENI. Of note for this clone: Its antigen is not identified.

Here the sequenced sample was CD4+ or CD8+ T cells sorted from blood, taken in a trial of the OX40 agonist ivuxolimab. The rearrangement links TRBV18 to TRBJ2-3, with unresolved D. This TCR derives from an adult with an advanced solid tumor such as melanoma, head and neck, liver or kidney cancer. The CDR3 here is CASSPDTDTQYF. CDR3 nucleotide sequence: TGTGCCAGCTCACCAGACACAGATACGCAGTATTTT.